This T cell receptor beta chain was sequenced in a study of OX40 agonist ivuxolimab in advanced cancers. Germline V gene lookup returns CDR1 LNHDA and CDR2 SQIVND (reference sequence). The CDR3 has 13 amino acids. Trimming shortened V by 7 bases and J by 6 bases, and 13 bases separated the two germline ends. Sequencing was performed with immunoSEQ multiplex PCR; in TCRdb, only in-frame clones are kept and a portion is missing. Among tens of thousands of clones listed, about 80% were seen once. V is TRBV19 and J is TRBJ1-5; weak D call: TRBD1 (6 bases). The receptor's source is an adult with an advanced solid tumor such as melanoma, head and neck, liver or kidney cancer. The sample consisted of CD4+ or CD8+ T cells sorted from blood, taken in a trial of the OX40 agonist ivuxolimab. CDR3 nucleotide sequence: TGTGCCAGTAACAGGGAAACCTCTCAGCCCCAGCATTTT. This codes for CASNRETSQPQHF.